The count of the clone carrying this TCR beta chain is one. Antigen: not known. This CDR3 spans 19 amino acids. J was trimmed by 5 bases and V by 4 bases; bases with no gene match: 19. Per the germline V gene, CDR1 is LGHNA and CDR2 is YNFKEQ. These data originate in a study of cytomegalovirus exposure and HLA in healthy donors. This PCR relied on a set of 60 Vbeta primers and 13 Jbeta primers. Libraries were prepared by immunoSEQ multiplex PCR; TCRdb keeps only in-frame clonotypes and omits some of them. Of 100,000 to 150,000 clones listed, about 78% are singletons. Study-level results: In a later analysis, across HLA loci, associated TCR counts were highest for DRB1, lowest for HLA-C. Cytomegalovirus status was reportedly diagnosed by the classifier with high specificity and sensitivity.

The sample consisted of PBMCs. The chain uses TRBV4-2 and TRBJ2-1; TRBD2 agrees at 8 bases. The clonotype originates from a man aged 30-40 years in good health and CMV-seronegative. The CDR3 reads CASSPGSETGTRAHNEQFF. In DNA, the CDR3 is TGTGCCAGCAGCCCCGGGTCTGAAACGGGGACTAGGGCCCACAATGAGCAGTTCTTC.